These 10 T cell receptor beta chains were sequenced from one sample in a study of cytomegalovirus exposure and HLA in healthy donors. The PCR used 60 Vbeta and 13 Jbeta primers. Some clones are missing from TCRdb's copy, which holds only in-frame ones; the method was immunoSEQ multiplex PCR. The data hold about 18,000 clones, with around 75% observed a single time. Specimen: PBMCs. The receptors were sampled from a man aged 18 to 35 in good health and CMV-seronegative.

This clone showed up just once. CDR3 DNA: TGTGCCAGCAGCCGACTAGGTTTTAGAGCCGGGGAGCTGTTTTTT. The encoded protein is CASSRLGFRAGELFF. The genes are TRBV7-6 and TRBJ2-2; D is perhaps TRBD2 (6 bases). The CDR3 length is 15 residues. The germline V gene has CDR1 SGHVS and CDR2 FNYEAQ. The V gene lost 5 bases and the J gene lost 6 bases, with 16 bases spanning the gap.

The J gene is TRBJ2-1, the V gene TRBV30; weak D call: TRBD1 (5 bases). CDR1 GTSNPN and CDR2 SVGIG come from the germline V gene (reference sequence). V was shortened by 1 base and J by 7 bases, with 8 bases between the two germline ends. The CDR3 is 12 residues long. CDR3 sequence: CAWSAQGNEQFF. Here the CDR3 DNA reads TGTGCCTGGAGTGCCCAGGGAAATGAGCAGTTCTTC.

By frequency in the sample, this clone is medium-sized. This chain connects TRBV6-1 to TRBJ2-1, with 7 bases aligning to TRBD1. The ends lost 3 bases at V and 7 bases at J; junction bases unmatched: 3. Germline V gene lookup returns CDR1 MNHNS and CDR2 SASEGT. This CDR3 comprises 13 residues. In DNA, the CDR3 is TGTGCCAGCAGTGATAGGGGGCCAAATGAGCAGTTCTTC. It yields the protein CASSDRGPNEQFF.

This clone occurred a few times. In nucleotides, the CDR3 is TGCGCCAGCAGCCAGATGCTGACAGCAACTAATGAAAAACTGTTTTTT. It specifies CASSQMLTATNEKLFF. The J gene is TRBJ1-4, the V gene TRBV4-1; D is perhaps TRBD1 (5 bases). The CDR3 runs to 16 residues. V was cut by 3 bases and J by 0 bases, with 11 bases left in between. Germline lookup yields CDR1 MGHRA and CDR2 YSYEKL.

The chain is built from TRBV2 and TRBJ1-4, with unresolved D. The V gene lost 0 bases and the J gene lost 0 bases, with 5 bases spanning the gap. Per the germline V gene, CDR1 is SNHLY and CDR2 is FYNNEI. CDR3 length: 15 amino acids. CDR3 loop: CASSEAGATNEKLFF. The CDR3 bases are TGTGCCAGCAGTGAAGCCGGTGCAACTAATGAAAAACTGTTTTTT.

The chain is built from TRBV9 and TRBJ2-5, with TRBD1 matching over 7 bases. The CDR3 consists of 14 residues. Per the germline V gene, CDR1 is SGDLS and CDR2 is YYNGEE. V was clipped by 2 bases and J by 3 bases; unmatched bases: 4. The CDR3 nucleotides read TGTGCCAGCAGCGTCCGTACAGGGGAAGAGACCCAGTACTTC. As protein: CASSVRTGEETQYF.

This clone was seen only a few times. This rearrangement joins TRBV30 to TRBJ2-7; 9 bases fit TRBD1. The germline CDR1 and CDR2 sequences are GTSNPN and SVGIG (reference sequence). The V and J ends lost 2 bases and 4 bases, in that order; junction bases with no gene match: 6. This CDR3 has 14 residues. In DNA form, the CDR3 reads TGTGCCTGGAGTTTAGGGACAGGGTTTTACGAGCAGTACTTC. It is translated as CAWSLGTGFYEQYF.

The genes are TRBV5-1 and TRBJ1-4; 9 positions agree with TRBD1. V was pared by 2 bases and J by 5 bases, with 1 base of the junction left unmatched. Germline lookup yields CDR1 SGHRS and CDR2 YFSETQ. This CDR3 region has 14 residues. The CDR3 loop is CASSLGTGNEKLFF. In DNA, the CDR3 is TGCGCCAGCAGCTTAGGGACAGGGAATGAAAAACTGTTTTTT. The full variable domain, rest sourced from reference TRBV5-1 and TRBJ1-4, is KAGVTQTPRYLIKTRGQQVTLSCSPISGHRSVSWYQQTPGQGLQFLFEYFSETQRNKGNFPGRFSGRQFSNSRSEMNVSTLELGDSALYLCASSLGTGNEKLFFGSGTQLSVL.

This clone showed up just a few times. The chain employs TRBV7-2 and TRBJ2-7; 7 bases line up with TRBD2. CDR3 length: 15 residues. Unmatched junction bases numbered 5, after V lost 1 base and J lost 2 bases. The V gene's germline CDR1 is SGHTA and CDR2 FQGNSA. The CDR3 sequence is CASSLVAGETYEQYF. The DNA for the CDR3 is TGTGCCAGCAGCTTAGTGGCGGGGGAGACCTACGAGCAGTACTTC. The variable domain in full, with the rest retrieved from reference TRBV7-2 and TRBJ2-7, is GAGVSQSPSNKVTEKGKDVELRCDPISGHTALYWYRQSLGQGLEFLIYFQGNSAPDKSGLPSDRFSAERTGGSVSTLTIQRTQQEDSAVYLCASSLVAGETYEQYFGPGTRLTVT.

The chain uses TRBV30 and TRBJ1-2; D remains unclear. Looked up from germline, CDR1 is GTSNPN and CDR2 is SVGIG (reference sequence). The germline V and J ends were trimmed by 2 bases and 7 bases, with 14 bases remaining between them. The CDR3 sequence is 13 residues long. CDR3 nucleotide sequence: TGTGCCTGGAGTTCATGGGGAGACGGTGGCTACACCTTC. It is translated as CAWSSWGDGGYTF.